The 8 T cell receptor beta chains given below trace back to one sample, sequenced in a study of control samples from healthy donors and cancer patients. TCRdb keeps only in-frame clones here, not all; method: immunoSEQ multiplex PCR. The table shows 100,000 to 150,000 clones, with around 94% occurring only once. Sequences were obtained from PBMCs. The receptors stem from an older man with head and neck cancer.

V and J are TRBV5-6 and TRBJ2-5, with 10 bases matching TRBD1. Germline V CDR1 and CDR2: SGHDT, YYEEEE. This CDR3 comprises 15 residues. Trimming cost V 3 bases and J 3 bases; bases outside gene matches: 5. CDR3 sequence (DNA): TGTGCCAGCAGCTGGGACAGGGGCCACGAAGAGACCCAGTACTTC. Amino acids: CASSWDRGHEETQYF.

V usage is TRBV21-1 and J usage is TRBJ2-1; TRBD2 is the table's D call and was not checked against the DNA. TRBV21-1 is a documented pseudogene. The length of the CDR3 is 19 residues. The CDR3 sequence is CASSKALTSGEPIYNEQFF. CDR3 nucleotides: TGTGCCAGCAGCAAAGCGCTGACTAGCGGGGAGCCGATTTACAATGAGCAGTTCTTC.

The chain combines TRBV7-9 with TRBJ2-1; D might be TRBD1 (5 bases). Germline loops: CDR1 SEHNR, CDR2 FQNEAQ (reference sequence). Deletions cut 5 bases from V and 6 bases from J, with 26 bases between. The CDR3 spans 18 residues. The CDR3 reads CASSLFPLLDTLGNEQFF. CDR3 coding DNA: TGTGCCAGCAGCCTGTTTCCATTACTGGACACCCTTGGCAATGAGCAGTTCTTC.

CDR3: CATSVLGGGELFF. Written as DNA, the CDR3 is TGTGCCACCAGCGTTTTGGGAGGCGGGGAGCTGTTTTTT. The genes are TRBV15 and TRBJ2-2; a possible D gene is TRBD2 (6 bases). Germline assignment: CDR1 LNHNV and CDR2 YYDKDF (reference sequence). This CDR3 contains 13 residues. V lost 5 bases and J 7 bases, leaving 11 bases between the germline ends.

The V and J genes are TRBV5-1 and TRBJ2-6; no clear D. Trimming took 0 bases from V and 0 from J, leaving 4 bases between them. This CDR3 contains 15 residues. Germline-derived CDR1 and CDR2 are SGHRS and YFSETQ. The CDR3 reads CASSLVASGANVLTF. The CDR3 DNA sequence: TGCGCCAGCAGCTTGGTAGCCTCTGGGGCCAACGTCCTGACTTTC. Complete variable domain (other parts from reference TRBV5-1 and TRBJ2-6): KAGVTQTPRYLIKTRGQQVTLSCSPISGHRSVSWYQQTPGQGLQFLFEYFSETQRNKGNFPGRFSGRQFSNSRSEMNVSTLELGDSALYLCASSLVASGANVLTFGAGSRLTVL.

The chain joins TRBV2 to TRBJ1-5, with D possibly being TRBD1 (5 bases). V was clipped by 4 bases and J by 0 bases, with 10 bases between them. Germline loops: CDR1 SNHLY, CDR2 FYNNEI. The CDR3 has 15 amino acids. The CDR3 region is CASSGGGRSNQPQHF. The CDR3 coding sequence is TGTGCCAGCAGTGGGGGGGGTCGTAGCAATCAGCCCCAGCATTTT.

The chain uses TRBV30 and TRBJ1-6; no clear D gene. There are 15 residues in the CDR3. Trimming took 6 bases from V and 1 from J, leaving 13 bases between them. The germline V gene encodes CDR1 GTSNPN and CDR2 SVGIG (reference sequence). CDR3 in amino acids: CACGVSASYNSPLHF. CDR3 bases: TGTGCCTGCGGGGTTTCCGCGTCCTATAATTCACCCCTCCACTTT.

The chain employs TRBV5-1 and TRBJ2-7, with D perhaps being TRBD1 or TRBD2 (6 bases each). Germline CDR1 is SGHRS and CDR2 is YFSETQ. The CDR3 is made up of 16 amino acids. Trimming took off 0 bases at V and 3 bases at J, with 16 bases between the two ends. Here the CDR3 DNA reads TGCGCCAGCAGCTTGGCGTCGGGGGCGAAGGTCTACGAGCAGTACTTC. Amino acids: CASSLASGAKVYEQYF.